This TCR beta chain was identified during a study of cytomegalovirus exposure and HLA in healthy donors. V was shortened by 4 bases and J by 8 bases, with 30 bases between the two germline ends. CDR3 length: 19 amino acids. Germline lookup yields CDR1 SEHNR and CDR2 FQNEAQ (reference sequence). The table lists this clone with a few counts. 60 Vbeta and 13 Jbeta primers were used in PCR. Only in-frame clones appear in the TCRdb table, and some are missing; sequencing was by immunoSEQ multiplex PCR. The sample carries approximately 150,000 clones, approximately 71% recorded once. What was sequenced was PBMCs. The chain joins TRBV7-9 to TRBJ2-1, with a possible D match to TRBD2 (5 bases). This TCR derives from a man younger than 35 in good health and CMV-seropositive. CDR3 sequence: CASSSINGDWLEDWDEQFF. The CDR3 DNA follows: TGTGCCAGCAGCTCCATTAACGGGGATTGGCTGGAAGATTGGGATGAGCAGTTCTTC.